One and the same sample provided the 10 T cell receptor beta chains below, sequenced in a study of regulatory T cells in long-lasting Graves disease. To make TCR beta libraries, researchers used iRepertoire HTBI primers and Arm-PCR of CDR3 regions. From the multiplex PCR reads, TCRdb called clonotypes with MiXCR, one entry per CDR3 protein. The sample contains roughly 500,000 distinct CDR3 sequences, about a fifth of which appear only once. The time point was: persistent/refractory GD, antithyroid drugs over 5 years with positive TRAb. PBMC RNA served as the TCR library source. Here the sequenced sample was peripheral blood mononuclear cells (PBMCs), taken when the disease was refractory, from a patient treated with antithyroid drugs. These receptors all stem from a female donor with Graves disease.

This clonotype was seen ten or more times. The J gene is TRBJ1-6, the V gene TRBV11-2, with unresolved D. CDR3 length: 15 residues. Trimming took off 0 bases at V and 7 bases at J, with 10 bases between the two ends. From germline, CDR1 is SGHAT and CDR2 FQNNGV. CDR3 in DNA: TGTGCCAGCAGCTTAGAACGCGGTGGGAATTCACCCCTCCACTTT. Its protein product is CASSLERGGNSPLHF.

The chain recombines TRBV10-3 with TRBJ2-7; 7 bases fit TRBD1. Germline trimming cut 6 bases from V and 1 base from J; bases unmatched to any gene: 6. Germline assignment: CDR1 ENHRY and CDR2 SYGVKD. The CDR3 totals 14 residues. The CDR3 loop is CAIRVTGDSYEQYF. The CDR3 DNA reads TGTGCCATCAGGGTCACAGGGGATTCCTACGAGCAGTACTTC.

V and J are TRBV28 and TRBJ2-1; D is unclear. V lost 6 bases and J 4 bases, leaving 7 bases between the germline ends. The CDR3 sequence is 12 residues long. Germline-derived CDR1 and CDR2 are MDHEN and SYDVKM. The CDR3 reads CASSRSYNEQFF. The CDR3 DNA sequence: TGTGCCAGCAGCCGCTCTTACAATGAGCAGTTCTTC.

This clonotype was seen at least ten times. The chain carries TRBV2 and TRBJ1-6; TRBD1 agrees at 7 bases. The CDR3 is made up of 17 amino acids. V trimming: 8 bases; J trimming: 0 bases; junction bases outside the gene matches: 10. Germline loops: CDR1 SNHLY, CDR2 FYNNEI. In DNA form, the CDR3 reads TGTGCCAGCTCGGACAGGCTCCTCAGCTCCTATAATTCACCCCTCCACTTT. Translation gives CASSDRLLSSYNSPLHF.

The chain is built from TRBV20-1 and TRBJ1-6; 7 bases agree with TRBD1. Germline V gene sequence: CDR1 DFQATT, CDR2 SNEGSKA (reference sequence). The CDR3 extends over 18 amino acids. The V gene end was trimmed by 6 bases and the J gene end by 9 bases; junction bases not matched to a gene: 23. The CDR3 bases are TGCAGTGCACGGGACAGCCGGAGTTCAATAAGTGTAGTTTCACCCCTCCACTTT. Translating it yields CSARDSRSSISVVSPLHF.

In this sample, this clonotype turned up many times. The V and J genes are TRBV28 and TRBJ2-7; TRBD1 might be the D (6 bases). Germline CDR1 is MDHEN and CDR2 is SYDVKM. The CDR3 is 16 amino acids. Trimming pared 5 bases from V and 1 base from J, leaving 18 bases between. The CDR3 is CASSLRWGPKSYEQYF. In DNA, the CDR3 is TGTGCCAGCAGTCTTCGTTGGGGGCCGAAATCCTACGAGCAGTACTTC.

This rearrangement joins TRBV30 to TRBJ2-3, with 8 bases that match TRBD2. In germline, CDR1 is GTSNPN, CDR2 SVGIG (reference sequence). The CDR3 is 16 residues long. V was clipped by 0 bases and J by 7 bases; unmatched bases: 12. The CDR3 protein is CAWSVPGLVGPNTQYF. CDR3 DNA sequence: TGTGCCTGGAGTGTTCCGGGACTAGTGGGCCCGAATACGCAGTATTTT.

The chain links TRBV5-1 to TRBJ2-6; 8 nucleotides align to TRBD1. Germline lookup yields CDR1 SGHRS and CDR2 YFSETQ. This CDR3 has 18 residues. The ends lost 5 bases at V and 0 bases at J; junction bases unmatched: 10. The CDR3 sequence: CASRQGGQGVSGANVLTF. The CDR3 DNA reads TGCGCCAGCAGACAAGGTGGACAGGGTGTCTCTGGGGCCAACGTCCTGACTTTC. The full variable domain, completed using reference TRBV5-1 and TRBJ2-6, is KAGVTQTPRYLIKTRGQQVTLSCSPISGHRSVSWYQQTPGQGLQFLFEYFSETQRNKGNFPGRFSGRQFSNSRSEMNVSTLELGDSALYLCASRQGGQGVSGANVLTFGAGSRLTVL.

The V gene is TRBV29-1, the J gene TRBJ2-2; 8 bases are shared with TRBD1. CDR3 length: 14 amino acids. Germline V gene sequence: CDR1 SQVTM, CDR2 ANQGSEA. Losses at the gene ends were 7 bases for V and 1 base for J; bases not matched to a gene: 5. The chain's CDR3 is CSAETGVNTGELFF. DNA of the CDR3: TGCAGCGCCGAGACAGGGGTGAACACCGGGGAGCTGTTTTTT.

V usage is TRBV20-1 and J usage is TRBJ1-5, with TRBD1 matching 11 bases. This CDR3 is built from 16 residues. With V trimmed by 2 bases and J by 5 bases, 8 bases remained unmatched. Germline V gene data show CDR1 as DFQATT and CDR2 as SNEGSKA (reference sequence). CDR3 region: CSARPAGQGAYQPQHF. CDR3 coding DNA: TGCAGTGCTAGACCCGCTGGACAGGGGGCTTATCAGCCCCAGCATTTT.